One and the same sample provided the 15 T cell receptor beta chains below, sequenced in a study of T cell responses to AZD1222 COVID-19 vaccine listed by TCRdb under 2021. The meaning of the sample's time point label: baseline before first vaccination. The library relied on the immunoSEQ multiplex PCR assay. This is the immuneACCESS table as TCRdb keeps it, with only in-frame sequences that have V and J called. A part of the clones is gone; compared with another copy, unresolved V genes explain less than half, and the rest is unexplained. Recorded for this sample are 150,000 or so clones; 80% to 90% of them occurred a single time. Of the sample, around 8.6% is held by the ten largest clones. The specimen was peripheral blood, collected on day 0 of AZD1222 vaccination. These receptors were obtained from an adult in good health.

V is TRBV19 and J is TRBJ1-3; maybe TRBD1 (5 bases). The germline V gene encodes CDR1 LNHDA and CDR2 SQIVND (reference sequence). Trimming shortened V by 7 bases and J by 2 bases, and 12 bases separated the two germline ends. The CDR3 totals 14 residues. CDR3 residues: CASTFGQAGNTIYF. The CDR3 region has the DNA TGTGCCAGTACCTTCGGACAAGCTGGAAACACCATATATTTT.

For this clone: The likely explanation is a read error, given a far larger clone one base away. The V gene is TRBV2, the J gene TRBJ2-3; D gene unclear. Trimming stripped 4 bases from V and 2 bases from J, with 4 bases between. CDR1 and CDR2 from the germline V gene are SNHLY and FYNNEI. CDR3 length: 12 amino acids. The CDR3 loop is CASSALTDTQYF. The CDR3 DNA sequence: TGTGCCAGCAGTGCCCTCACAGATACGCAGTATTTT. Full variable domain (remainder filled in from reference TRBV2 and TRBJ2-3): EPEVTQTPSHQVTQMGQEVILRCVPISNHLYFYWYRQILGQKVEFLVSFYNNEISEKSEIFDDQFSVERPDGSNFTLKIRSTKLEDSAMYFCASSALTDTQYFGPGTRLTVL.

The chain couples TRBV5-4 to TRBJ2-3; 8 bases are a match to TRBD1. With 3 bases clipped from V and 4 bases from J, the junction kept 7 bases outside the gene matches. In germline, CDR1 is SGHNT, CDR2 YYREEE (reference sequence). The CDR3 sequence is 15 residues long. The CDR3 region is CASSSVGQAADTQYF. The CDR3 coding sequence is TGTGCCAGCAGCTCTGTGGGACAGGCAGCAGATACGCAGTATTTT. The whole variable domain, remainder taken from reference TRBV5-4 and TRBJ2-3, is ETGVTQSPTHLIKTRGQQVTLRCSSQSGHNTVSWYQQALGQGPQFIFQYYREEENGRGNFPPRFSGLQFPNYSSELNVNALELDDSALYLCASSSVGQAADTQYFGPGTRLTVL.

This chain uses TRBV23-1 with TRBJ2-1; D is perhaps TRBD1 (6 bases). TRBV23-1 belongs to the ORF category, with a function that is uncertain. V lost 10 bases and J 4 bases, leaving 20 bases between the germline ends. CDR3 length: 15 amino acids. The CDR3 reads CATPQGRPVYNEQFF. The DNA of the CDR3 is TGCGCCACCCCCCAGGGGCGGCCCGTGTACAATGAGCAGTTCTTC.

V gene TRBV12-3 or TRBV12-4 combines with J gene TRBJ2-1; D not certain. The V end was cut by 7 bases, the J end by 5 bases, with 9 bases between. The CDR3 runs to 12 residues. CDR3 nucleotide sequence: TGTGCCAGCACCCTAGGAAACAATGAGCAGTTCTTC. Its translation: CASTLGNNEQFF.

The genes are TRBV6-5 and TRBJ2-7, with 8 bases identical to TRBD1. Looked up from germline, CDR1 is MNHEY and CDR2 is SVGAGI. There are 15 residues in the CDR3. V lost 8 bases to trimming and J lost 4 bases; unmatched junction nucleotides: 13. The CDR3 here is CASSKGQGAMYEQYF. The CDR3 DNA reads TGTGCCAGCTCTAAGGGGCAGGGGGCGATGTACGAGCAGTACTTC.

The J gene is TRBJ2-5, the V gene TRBV5-1, with 11 nucleotides matching TRBD1. Trimming at V came to 0 bases and at J to 2 bases, leaving 0 bases not matched to a gene. CDR1 is SGHRS, CDR2 YFSETQ, per germline. The CDR3 covers 15 residues. The CDR3 reads CASSLGDRGQETQYF. The CDR3 bases are TGCGCCAGCAGCTTGGGGGACAGGGGGCAAGAGACCCAGTACTTC.

This rearrangement joins TRBV19 to TRBJ1-5, with D perhaps TRBD1 (5 bases). This CDR3 contains 14 residues. Germline assignment: CDR1 LNHDA and CDR2 SQIVND (reference sequence). Trimming took off 4 bases at V and 7 bases at J, with 14 bases between the two ends. The CDR3 loop reads CASSSGRGRQPQHF. CDR3 bases: TGTGCCAGTAGTAGTGGAAGGGGACGGCAGCCCCAGCATTTT.

The V gene is TRBV25-1, the J gene TRBJ1-2; no clear D gene. CDR3 length: 14 residues. V was shortened by 3 bases and J by 1 base, with 9 bases between the two germline ends. CDR1 is MGHDK, CDR2 SYGVNS, per germline. Written as DNA, the CDR3 is TGTGCCAGCAGTGATACCCCGAATAACTATGGCTACACCTTC. It codes for CASSDTPNNYGYTF.

The chain is built from TRBV30 and TRBJ2-7; no definite D call. CDR1 and CDR2 from the germline V gene are GTSNPN and SVGIG (reference sequence). The length of the CDR3 is 13 residues. V was shortened by 2 bases and J by 4 bases, with 12 bases between the two germline ends. CDR3 protein: CAWSWAGSYEQYF. The CDR3 DNA follows: TGTGCCTGGAGTTGGGCAGGAAGTTACGAGCAGTACTTC.

The chain combines TRBV10-1 with TRBJ2-7, with 11 bases that match TRBD2. V dropped 2 bases and J dropped 0; count of bases not matched to a gene: 0. Germline CDR1 and CDR2: WNHNN and SYGVQD (reference sequence). The CDR3 is 15 amino acids. The CDR3 loop reads CASSEGLAGSYEQYF. The CDR3 nucleotides read TGCGCCAGCAGTGAGGGACTAGCGGGCTCCTACGAGCAGTACTTC.

This clone was seen just once. V and J are TRBV9 and TRBJ1-4; the D is unclear. Germline CDR1 SGDLS, CDR2 YYNGEE. CDR3 size: 16 residues. Trimming left V 4 bases short and J 0 bases short, with 13 bases between. The CDR3: CASSPGIGATNEKLFF. DNA of the CDR3: TGTGCCAGCAGCCCCGGCATCGGAGCAACTAATGAAAAACTGTTTTTT. The variable domain in full, completed from reference TRBV9 and TRBJ1-4, reads DSGVTQTPKHLITATGQRVTLRCSPRSGDLSVYWYQQSLDQGLQFLIQYYNGEERAKGNILERFSAQQFPDLHSELNLSSLELGDSALYFCASSPGIGATNEKLFFGSGTQLSVL.

V and J are TRBV4-1 and TRBJ1-2; D is perhaps TRBD1 (6 bases). CDR1 is MGHRA, CDR2 YSYEKL, per germline. The germline V and J ends were trimmed by 4 bases and 1 base, with 19 bases remaining between them. The CDR3 runs to 17 residues. As DNA, the CDR3 is TGCGCCAGCAGCCTCGACCTTGGGGGGGCTCGTAACTATGGCTACACCTTC. This translates into CASSLDLGGARNYGYTF.

The V and J genes are TRBV5-6 and TRBJ2-1; possible D gene TRBD2, 5 bases. Germline-derived CDR1 and CDR2 are SGHDT and YYEEEE. The V gene lost 4 bases and the J gene lost 6 bases, with 11 bases spanning the gap. CDR3 length: 13 residues. The CDR3 region has the DNA TGTGCCAGCAGCCCGGAGGCTATCAATGAGCAGTTCTTC. Translation gives CASSPEAINEQFF.

This chain links TRBV15 with TRBJ2-5; the D gene is possibly TRBD1 (5 bases). CDR1 and CDR2 from the germline V gene are LNHNV and YYDKDF (reference sequence). The V end was cut by 3 bases, the J end by 5 bases, with 13 bases between. This CDR3 contains 14 residues. The CDR3 nucleotides are TGTGCCACCAGCAGCTCGCGGAAGGGGGAGACCCAGTACTTC. Translated: CATSSSRKGETQYF.